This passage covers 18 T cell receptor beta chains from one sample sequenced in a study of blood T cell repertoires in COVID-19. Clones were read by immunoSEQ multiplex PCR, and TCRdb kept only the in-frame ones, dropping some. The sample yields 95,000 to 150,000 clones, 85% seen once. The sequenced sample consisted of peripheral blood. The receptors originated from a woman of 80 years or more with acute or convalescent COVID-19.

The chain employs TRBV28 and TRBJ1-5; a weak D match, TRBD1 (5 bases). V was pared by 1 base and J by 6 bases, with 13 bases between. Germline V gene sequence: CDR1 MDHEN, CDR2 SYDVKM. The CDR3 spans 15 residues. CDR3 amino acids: CASSLFLQGSQPQHF. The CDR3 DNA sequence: TGTGCCAGCAGTTTATTTCTGCAGGGCAGTCAGCCCCAGCATTTT.

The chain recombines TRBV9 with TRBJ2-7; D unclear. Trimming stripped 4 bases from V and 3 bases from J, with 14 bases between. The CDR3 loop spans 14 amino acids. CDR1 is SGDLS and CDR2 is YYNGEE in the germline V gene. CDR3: CASSPQWAVYEQYF. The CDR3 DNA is TGTGCCAGCAGCCCCCAGTGGGCCGTCTACGAGCAGTACTTC.

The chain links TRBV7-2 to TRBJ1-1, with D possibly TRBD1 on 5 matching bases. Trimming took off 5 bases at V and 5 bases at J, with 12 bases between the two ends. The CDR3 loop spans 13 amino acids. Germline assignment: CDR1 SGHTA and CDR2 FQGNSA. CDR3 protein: CASSVQGLTEAFF. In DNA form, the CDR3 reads TGTGCCAGCAGCGTTCAGGGATTAACTGAAGCTTTCTTT.

The CDR3 reads CASRSKALGIQYF. The CDR3 DNA is TGTGCCAGCAGGTCGAAAGCACTCGGCATTCAGTACTTC. This chain links TRBV12-3 or TRBV12-4 with TRBJ2-4; D gene ambiguous. Trimming shortened V by 6 bases and J by 9 bases, and 15 bases separated the two germline ends. The CDR3 spans 13 residues.

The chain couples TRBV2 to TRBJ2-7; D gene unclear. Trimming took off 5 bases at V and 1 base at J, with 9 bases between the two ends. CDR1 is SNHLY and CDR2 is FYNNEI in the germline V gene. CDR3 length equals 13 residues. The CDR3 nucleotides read TGTGCCAGCAGTCCTGACACATCCTACGAGCAGTACTTC. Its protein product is CASSPDTSYEQYF.

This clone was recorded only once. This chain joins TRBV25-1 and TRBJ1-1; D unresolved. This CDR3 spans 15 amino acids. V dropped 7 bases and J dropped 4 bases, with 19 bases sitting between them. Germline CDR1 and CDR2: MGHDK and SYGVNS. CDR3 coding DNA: TGTGCCAGCATTCCCCCGTACGGGGTAGCCACTGAAGCTTTCTTT. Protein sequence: CASIPPYGVATEAFF. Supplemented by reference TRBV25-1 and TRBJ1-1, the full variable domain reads EADIYQTPRYLVIGTGKKITLECSQTMGHDKMYWYQQDPGMELHLIHYSYGVNSTEKGDLSSESTVSRIRTEHFPLTLESARPSHTSQYLCASIPPYGVATEAFFGQGTRLTVV.

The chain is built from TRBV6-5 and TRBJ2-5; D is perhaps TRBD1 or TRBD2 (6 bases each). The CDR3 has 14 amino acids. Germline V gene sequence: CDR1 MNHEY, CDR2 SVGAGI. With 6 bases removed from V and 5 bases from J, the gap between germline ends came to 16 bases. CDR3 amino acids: CASSYGGLGETQYF. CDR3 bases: TGTGCCAGCAGCTACGGGGGCCTCGGCGAGACCCAGTACTTC.

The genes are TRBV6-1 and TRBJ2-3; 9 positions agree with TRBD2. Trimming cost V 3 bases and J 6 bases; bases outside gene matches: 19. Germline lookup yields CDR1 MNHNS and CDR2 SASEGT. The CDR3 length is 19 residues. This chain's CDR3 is CASSEGVAIGGGAPDTQYF. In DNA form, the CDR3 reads TGTGCCAGCAGTGAGGGGGTGGCCATTGGCGGGGGGGCCCCGGATACGCAGTATTTT.

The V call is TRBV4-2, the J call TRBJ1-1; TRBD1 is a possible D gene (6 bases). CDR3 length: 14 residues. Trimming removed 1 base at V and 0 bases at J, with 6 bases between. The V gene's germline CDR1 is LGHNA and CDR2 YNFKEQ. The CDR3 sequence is CASSQGQVNTEAFF. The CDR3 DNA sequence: TGTGCCAGCAGCCAAGGACAGGTGAACACTGAAGCTTTCTTT.

For the CDR3, the DNA is TGTGCCAGCAGAACGGGACTCATAAATGTACAGTTCTTC. As protein: CASRTGLINVQFF. The V gene is TRBV6-5, the J gene TRBJ2-1; a weak D match, TRBD2 (6 bases). V lost 6 bases and J lost 13, with 19 bases in between. This CDR3 is built from 13 residues. Germline-derived CDR1 and CDR2 are MNHEY and SVGAGI.

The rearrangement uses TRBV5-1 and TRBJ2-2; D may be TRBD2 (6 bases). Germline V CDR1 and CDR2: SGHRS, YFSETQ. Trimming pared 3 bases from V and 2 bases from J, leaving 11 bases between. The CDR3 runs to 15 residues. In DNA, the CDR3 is TGCGCCAGCAGCTGGGGCGGGGTAAACACCGGGGAGCTGTTTTTT. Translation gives CASSWGGVNTGELFF. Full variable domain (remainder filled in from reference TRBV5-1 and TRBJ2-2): KAGVTQTPRYLIKTRGQQVTLSCSPISGHRSVSWYQQTPGQGLQFLFEYFSETQRNKGNFPGRFSGRQFSNSRSEMNVSTLELGDSALYLCASSWGGVNTGELFFGEGSRLTVL.

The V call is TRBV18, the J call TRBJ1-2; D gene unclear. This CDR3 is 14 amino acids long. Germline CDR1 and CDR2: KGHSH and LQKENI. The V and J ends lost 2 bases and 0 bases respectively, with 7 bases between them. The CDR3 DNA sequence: TGTGCCAGCTCACCAGCAGGCTCTAACTATGGCTACACCTTC. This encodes CASSPAGSNYGYTF.

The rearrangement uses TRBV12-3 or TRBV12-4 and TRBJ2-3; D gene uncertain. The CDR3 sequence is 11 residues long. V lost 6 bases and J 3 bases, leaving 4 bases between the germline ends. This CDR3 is CASRLTDTQYF. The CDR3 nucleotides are TGTGCCAGCAGACTAACAGATACGCAGTATTTT.

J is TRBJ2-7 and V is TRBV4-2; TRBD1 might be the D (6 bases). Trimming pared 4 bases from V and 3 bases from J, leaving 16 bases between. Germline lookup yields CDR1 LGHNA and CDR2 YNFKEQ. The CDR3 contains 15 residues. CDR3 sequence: CASSRESDRNYEQYF. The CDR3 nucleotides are TGTGCCAGCAGCCGGGAGTCGGACAGAAACTACGAGCAGTACTTC.

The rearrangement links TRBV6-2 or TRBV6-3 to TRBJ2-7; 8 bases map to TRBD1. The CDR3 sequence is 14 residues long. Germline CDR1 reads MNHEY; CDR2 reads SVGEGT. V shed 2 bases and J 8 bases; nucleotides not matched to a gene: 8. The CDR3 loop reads CASSYGTGVAKQYF. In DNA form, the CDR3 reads TGTGCCAGCAGTTACGGGACAGGCGTCGCCAAGCAGTACTTC.

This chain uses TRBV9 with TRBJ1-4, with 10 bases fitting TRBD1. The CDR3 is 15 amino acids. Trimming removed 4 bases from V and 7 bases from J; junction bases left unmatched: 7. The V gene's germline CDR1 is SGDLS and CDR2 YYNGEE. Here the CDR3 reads CASSSRQGAVEKLFF. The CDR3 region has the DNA TGTGCCAGCAGCTCCCGACAGGGGGCGGTTGAAAAACTGTTTTTT.

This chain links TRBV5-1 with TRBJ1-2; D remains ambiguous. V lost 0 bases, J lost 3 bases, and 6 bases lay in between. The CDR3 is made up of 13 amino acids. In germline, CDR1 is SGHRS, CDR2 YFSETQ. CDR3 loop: CASSLDGDYGYTF. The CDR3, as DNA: TGCGCCAGCAGCTTGGACGGGGACTATGGCTACACCTTC.

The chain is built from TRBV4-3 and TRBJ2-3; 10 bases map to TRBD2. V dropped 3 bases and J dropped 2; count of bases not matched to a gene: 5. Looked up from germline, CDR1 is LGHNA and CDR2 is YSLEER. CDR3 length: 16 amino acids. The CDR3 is CASSQRTSGTTDTQYF. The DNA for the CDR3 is TGCGCCAGCAGCCAGAGGACTAGCGGAACCACAGATACGCAGTATTTT.